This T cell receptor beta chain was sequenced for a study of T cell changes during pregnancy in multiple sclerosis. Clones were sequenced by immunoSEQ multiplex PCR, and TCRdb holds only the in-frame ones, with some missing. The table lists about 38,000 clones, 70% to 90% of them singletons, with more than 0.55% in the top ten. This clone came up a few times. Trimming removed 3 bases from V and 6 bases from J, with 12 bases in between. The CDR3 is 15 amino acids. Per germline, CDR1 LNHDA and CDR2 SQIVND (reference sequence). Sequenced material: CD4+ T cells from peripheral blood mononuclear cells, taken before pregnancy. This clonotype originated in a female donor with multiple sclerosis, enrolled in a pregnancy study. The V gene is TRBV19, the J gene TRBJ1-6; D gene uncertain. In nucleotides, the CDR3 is TGTGCCAGTAGTATTGGAGGTTTCGGTAATTCACCCCTCCACTTT. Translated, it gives CASSIGGFGNSPLHF. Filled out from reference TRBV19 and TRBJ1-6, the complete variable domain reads DGGITQSPKYLFRKEGQNVTLSCEQNLNHDAMYWYRQDPGQGLRLIYYSQIVNDFQKGDIAEGYSVSREKKESFPLTVTSAQKNPTAFYLCASSIGGFGNSPLHFGNGTRLTVT.